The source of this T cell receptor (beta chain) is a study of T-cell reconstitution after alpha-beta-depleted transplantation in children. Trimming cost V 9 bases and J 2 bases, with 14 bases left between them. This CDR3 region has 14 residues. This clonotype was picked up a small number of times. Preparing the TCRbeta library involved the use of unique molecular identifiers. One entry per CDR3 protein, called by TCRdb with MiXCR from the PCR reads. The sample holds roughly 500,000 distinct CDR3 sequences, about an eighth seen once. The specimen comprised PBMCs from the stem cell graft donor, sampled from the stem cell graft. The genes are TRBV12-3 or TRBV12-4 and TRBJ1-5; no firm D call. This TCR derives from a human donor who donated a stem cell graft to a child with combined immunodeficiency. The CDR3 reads CASGPGIGNQPQHF. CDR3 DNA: TGTGCCAGTGGACCTGGAATTGGCAATCAGCCCCAGCATTTT.